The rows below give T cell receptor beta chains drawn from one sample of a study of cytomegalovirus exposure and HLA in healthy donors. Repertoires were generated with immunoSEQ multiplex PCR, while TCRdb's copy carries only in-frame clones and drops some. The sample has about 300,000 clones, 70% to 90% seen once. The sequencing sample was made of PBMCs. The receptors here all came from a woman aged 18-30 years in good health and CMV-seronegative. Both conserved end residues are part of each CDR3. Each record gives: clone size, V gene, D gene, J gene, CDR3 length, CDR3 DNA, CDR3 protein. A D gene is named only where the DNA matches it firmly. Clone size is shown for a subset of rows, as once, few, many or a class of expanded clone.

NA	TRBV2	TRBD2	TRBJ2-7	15	TGTGCCAGCAGAGAACCGGGACTAGCGGCTTCCGAGCAGTACTTC	CASREPGLAASEQYF
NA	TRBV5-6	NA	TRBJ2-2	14	TGTGCCAGCAGGGGTAGGGAGGACACCGGGGAGCTGTTTTTT	CASRGREDTGELFF
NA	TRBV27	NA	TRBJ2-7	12	TGTGCCAGCAGTTTACGCGGAGCCGAGCAGTACTTC	CASSLRGAEQYF
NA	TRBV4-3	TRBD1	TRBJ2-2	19	TGCGCCAGCAGCCGCGACAGGGGGCTAGTAGGGGTTAACACCGGGGAGCTGTTTTTT	CASSRDRGLVGVNTGELFF
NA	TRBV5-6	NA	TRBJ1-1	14	TGTGCCAGCAGGATACAGGGTGGGGGCACTGAAGCTTTCTTT	CASRIQGGGTEAFF
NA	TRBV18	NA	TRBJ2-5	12	TGTGCCAGCTCACCCCCCCAGGGAACCCAGTACTTC	CASSPPQGTQYF
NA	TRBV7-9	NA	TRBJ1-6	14	TGTGCCAGCAGCTTACCCCGCGCAGGATCACCCCTCCACTTT	CASSLPRAGSPLHF
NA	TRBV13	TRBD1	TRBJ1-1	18	TGTGCCAGCAGCTTAGTCCCGACAGGGGACCACTTCTCGGGGGACGCTTTCTTT	CASSLVPTGDHFSGDAFF
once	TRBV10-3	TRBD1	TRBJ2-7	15	TGTGCCATCAGTGAAGACGCGACAGGGCCATACGAGCAGTACTTC	CAISEDATGPYEQYF
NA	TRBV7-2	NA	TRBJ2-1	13	TGTGCCAGCAGCTTTGCGGGATACAATGAGCAGTTCTTC	CASSFAGYNEQFF
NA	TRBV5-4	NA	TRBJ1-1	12	TGTGCCAGCAGCGCACAGGGATTTCGAGCTTTCTTT	CASSAQGFRAFF
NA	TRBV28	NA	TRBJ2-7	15	TGTGCCAGCAGTGCGCCCGGGAGTAGCTCCTACGAGCAGTACTTC	CASSAPGSSSYEQYF
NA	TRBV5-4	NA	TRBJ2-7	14	TGTGCCAGCAGCCCCCGGGACTCCGCCTACGAGCAGTACTTC	CASSPRDSAYEQYF
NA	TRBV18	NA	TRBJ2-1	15	TGTGCCAGCTCACCACCGCCGGGGGACTACAATGAGCAGTTCTTC	CASSPPPGDYNEQFF
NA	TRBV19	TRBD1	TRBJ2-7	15	TGTGCCAGTAGTGAGGGGGCTTTAGGTCAGTACGAGCAGTACTTC	CASSEGALGQYEQYF
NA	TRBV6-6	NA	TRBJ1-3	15	TGTGCCAGCAGAGGAGAGACAGGACCTGGAAACACCATATATTTT	CASRGETGPGNTIYF
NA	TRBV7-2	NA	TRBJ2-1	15	TGTGCCAGCCCCCGGGGGAGGACCTCCTACAATGAGCAGTTCTTC	CASPRGRTSYNEQFF
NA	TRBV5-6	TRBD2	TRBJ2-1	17	TGTGCCAGCAGCTTGGGAACTAGCGGGATCCTCTACAATGAGCAGTTCTTC	CASSLGTSGILYNEQFF
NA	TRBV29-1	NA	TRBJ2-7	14	TGCAGCGTTGAAGGTCGGCGAATCGGGTACGAGCAGTACTTC	CSVEGRRIGYEQYF
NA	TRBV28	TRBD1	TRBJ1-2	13	TGTGCCAGCAGGCTGGACAGGGTCGATGGCTACACCTTC	CASRLDRVDGYTF
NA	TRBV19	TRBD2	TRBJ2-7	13	TGTGCCAGTAGCTCAGGGCTAGCGGGAGTCCGGTACTTC	CASSSGLAGVRYF
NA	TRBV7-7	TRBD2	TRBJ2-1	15	TGTGCTAGCAGCCCCAGCCTAGCGGGAGGTGGGGAGCAGTTCTTC	CASSPSLAGGGEQFF
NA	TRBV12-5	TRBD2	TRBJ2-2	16	TGTGCTAGTGGTGAGGGACTAGCGAGAAAACCCGGGGAGCTGTTTTTT	CASGEGLARKPGELFF
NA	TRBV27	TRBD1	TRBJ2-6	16	TGTGCCAGCACCTTTTGGGACAGCTCTGGGGCCAACGTCCTGACTTTC	CASTFWDSSGANVLTF
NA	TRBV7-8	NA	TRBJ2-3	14	TGTGCCAGCATCCAGGCGCGGGTCGGAGGTACGCAGTATTTT	CASIQARVGGTQYF
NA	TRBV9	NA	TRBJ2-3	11	TGTGCCAGCAGCCGAGCAGATACGCAGTATTTT	CASSRADTQYF
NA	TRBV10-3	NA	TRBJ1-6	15	TGTGCCATCAGTGGGGCAGGGGAATTGTTTTCACCCCTCCACTTT	CAISGAGELFSPLHF
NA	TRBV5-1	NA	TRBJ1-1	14	TGCGCCAGCAGCCACGAAGCGTTGAACACTGAAGCTTTCTTT	CASSHEALNTEAFF
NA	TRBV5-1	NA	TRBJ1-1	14	TGCGCCAGCAGCTTGGATAGAATCGAACTTGAAGCTTTCTTT	CASSLDRIELEAFF
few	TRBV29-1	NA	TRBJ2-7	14	TGCAGCGTCCAGGATACTCTCCTCTTCTACGAGCAGTACTTC	CSVQDTLLFYEQYF
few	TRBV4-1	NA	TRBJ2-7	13	TGCGCCAGCAGCCAAGTGGGAGTTTTCGAGCAGTACTTC	CASSQVGVFEQYF
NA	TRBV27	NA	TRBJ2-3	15	TGTGCCAGCAGTCTTACAGGAGTAAGCACAGATACGCAGTATTTT	CASSLTGVSTDTQYF
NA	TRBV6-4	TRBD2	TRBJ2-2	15	TGTGCCAGCAGTGACGGGACTAGCGGGAGCGGGGAGCTGTTTTTT	CASSDGTSGSGELFF
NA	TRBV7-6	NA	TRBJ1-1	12	TGTGCCACCTCCGCGGAGGACACTGAAGCTTTCTTT	CATSAEDTEAFF
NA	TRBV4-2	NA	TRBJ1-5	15	TGTGCCAGCAGCCAAGATTCAGGGAACCCTCAGCCCCAGCATTTT	CASSQDSGNPQPQHF
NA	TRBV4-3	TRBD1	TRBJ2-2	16	TGCGCCAGCAGCCAGAGGACAGGGGTGAACACCGGGGAGCTGTTTTTT	CASSQRTGVNTGELFF
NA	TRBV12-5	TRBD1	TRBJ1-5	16	TGTGCTAGTGGTTTGGTAGTACAGGGGGCAGGTCAGCCCCAGCATTTT	CASGLVVQGAGQPQHF